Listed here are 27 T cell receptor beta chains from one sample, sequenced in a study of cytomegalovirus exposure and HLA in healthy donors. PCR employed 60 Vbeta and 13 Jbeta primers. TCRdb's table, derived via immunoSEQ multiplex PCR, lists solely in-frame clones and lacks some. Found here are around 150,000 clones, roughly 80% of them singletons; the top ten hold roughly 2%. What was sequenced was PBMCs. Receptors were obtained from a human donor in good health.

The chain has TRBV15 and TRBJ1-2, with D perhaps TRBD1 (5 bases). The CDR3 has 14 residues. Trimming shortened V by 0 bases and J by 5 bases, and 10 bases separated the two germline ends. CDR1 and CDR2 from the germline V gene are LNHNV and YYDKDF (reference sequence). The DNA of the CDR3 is TGTGCCACCAGCAGAGAAAGGGGCCGGTATGGCTACACCTTC. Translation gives CATSRERGRYGYTF.

CDR3 DNA: TGTGCCAGTAGTGAACCCGGGGTTAATGAAAAACTGTTTTTT. Amino acids: CASSEPGVNEKLFF. The chain combines TRBV19 with TRBJ1-4; D gene ambiguous. From germline, CDR1 is LNHDA and CDR2 SQIVND (reference sequence). The CDR3 covers 14 residues. The V end was cut by 5 bases, the J end by 4 bases, with 11 bases between.

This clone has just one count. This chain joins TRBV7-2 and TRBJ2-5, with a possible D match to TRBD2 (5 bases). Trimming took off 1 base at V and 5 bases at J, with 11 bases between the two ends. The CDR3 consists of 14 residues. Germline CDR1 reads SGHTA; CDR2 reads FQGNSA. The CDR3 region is CASSLGGFMETQYF. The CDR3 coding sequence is TGTGCCAGCAGCTTAGGAGGGTTCATGGAGACCCAGTACTTC. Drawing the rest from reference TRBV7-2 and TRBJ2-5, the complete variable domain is GAGVSQSPSNKVTEKGKDVELRCDPISGHTALYWYRQSLGQGLEFLIYFQGNSAPDKSGLPSDRFSAERTGGSVSTLTIQRTQQEDSAVYLCASSLGGFMETQYFGPGTRLLVL.

Written as DNA, the CDR3 is TGTGCCAGCGTGCAGGGGGCTAATGAAAAACTGTTTTTT. As protein: CASVQGANEKLFF. The J gene is TRBJ1-4, the V gene TRBV25-1; 7 bases match TRBD1. Per germline, CDR1 MGHDK and CDR2 SYGVNS. The CDR3 runs to 13 residues. Trimming cost V 8 bases and J 3 bases; bases outside gene matches: 3.

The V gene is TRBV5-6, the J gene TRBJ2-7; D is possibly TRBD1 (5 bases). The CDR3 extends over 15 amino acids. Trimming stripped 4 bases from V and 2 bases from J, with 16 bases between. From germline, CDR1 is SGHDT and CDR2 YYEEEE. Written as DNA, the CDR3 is TGTGCCAGCAGCCAAGGGTGGGGCCAGACCTACGAGCAGTACTTC. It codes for CASSQGWGQTYEQYF.

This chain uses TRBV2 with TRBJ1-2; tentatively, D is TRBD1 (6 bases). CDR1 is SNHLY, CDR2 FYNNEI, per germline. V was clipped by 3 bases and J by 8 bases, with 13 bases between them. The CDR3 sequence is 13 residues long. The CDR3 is CASSDMGAGGYTF. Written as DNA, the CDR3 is TGTGCCAGCAGTGATATGGGGGCGGGCGGCTACACCTTC. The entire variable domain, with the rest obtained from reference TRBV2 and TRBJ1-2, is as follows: EPEVTQTPSHQVTQMGQEVILRCVPISNHLYFYWYRQILGQKVEFLVSFYNNEISEKSEIFDDQFSVERPDGSNFTLKIRSTKLEDSAMYFCASSDMGAGGYTFGSGTRLTVV.

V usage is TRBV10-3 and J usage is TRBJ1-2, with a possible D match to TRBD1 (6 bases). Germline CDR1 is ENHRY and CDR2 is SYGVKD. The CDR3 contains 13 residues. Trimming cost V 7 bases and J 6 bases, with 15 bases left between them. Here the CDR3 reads CAITPGGTNGYTF. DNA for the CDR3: TGTGCCATCACCCCCGGGGGGACAAATGGCTACACCTTC.

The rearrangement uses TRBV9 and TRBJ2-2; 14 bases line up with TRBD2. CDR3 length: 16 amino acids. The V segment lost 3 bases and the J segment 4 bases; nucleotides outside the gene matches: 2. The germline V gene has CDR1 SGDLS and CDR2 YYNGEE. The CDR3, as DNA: TGTGCCAGCAGCGACGGACTAGCGGGGGGCACCGGGGAGCTGTTTTTT. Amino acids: CASSDGLAGGTGELFF.

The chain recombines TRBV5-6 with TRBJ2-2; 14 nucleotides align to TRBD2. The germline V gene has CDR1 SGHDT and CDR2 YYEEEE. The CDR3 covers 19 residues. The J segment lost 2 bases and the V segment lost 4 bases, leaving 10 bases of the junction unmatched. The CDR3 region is CASSTPWTSGGRNTGELFF. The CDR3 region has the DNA TGTGCCAGCAGCACGCCATGGACTAGCGGGGGGAGAAACACCGGGGAGCTGTTTTTT.

CDR3 sequence: CASSPQGAEAFF. In DNA, the CDR3 is TGCGCCAGCAGCCCCCAGGGGGCTGAAGCTTTCTTT. The chain has TRBV5-1 and TRBJ1-1; 7 bases are shared with TRBD1. V lost 4 bases and J lost 6; bases outside the gene matches: 3. The germline V gene has CDR1 SGHRS and CDR2 YFSETQ. CDR3 size: 12 residues.

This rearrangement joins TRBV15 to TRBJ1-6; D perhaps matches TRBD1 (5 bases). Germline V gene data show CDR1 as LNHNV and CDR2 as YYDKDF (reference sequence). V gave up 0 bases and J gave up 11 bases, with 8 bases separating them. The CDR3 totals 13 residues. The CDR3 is CATSRDKGAPLHF. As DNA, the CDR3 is TGTGCCACCAGCAGAGATAAAGGGGCACCCCTCCACTTT.

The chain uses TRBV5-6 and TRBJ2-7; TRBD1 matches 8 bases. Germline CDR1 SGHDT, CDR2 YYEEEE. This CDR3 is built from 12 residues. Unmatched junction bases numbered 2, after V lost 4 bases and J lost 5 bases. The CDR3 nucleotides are TGTGCCAGCAGCCGACAGGGGAACGAGCAGTACTTC. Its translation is CASSRQGNEQYF.

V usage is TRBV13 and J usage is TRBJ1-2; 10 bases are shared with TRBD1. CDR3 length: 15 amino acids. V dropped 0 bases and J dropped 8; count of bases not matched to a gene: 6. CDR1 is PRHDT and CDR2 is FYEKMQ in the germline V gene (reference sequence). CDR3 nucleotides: TGTGCCAGCAGCTTAGGACGGACAGGGGGGATAGGCTACACCTTC. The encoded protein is CASSLGRTGGIGYTF.

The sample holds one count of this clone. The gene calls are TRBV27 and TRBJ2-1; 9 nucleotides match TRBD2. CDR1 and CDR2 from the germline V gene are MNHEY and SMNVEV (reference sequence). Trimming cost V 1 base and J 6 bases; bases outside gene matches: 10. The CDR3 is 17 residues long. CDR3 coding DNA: TGTGCCAGCAGTTTATTAATAGCGGGGGCGAGTAGCAATGAGCAGTTCTTC. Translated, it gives CASSLLIAGASSNEQFF.

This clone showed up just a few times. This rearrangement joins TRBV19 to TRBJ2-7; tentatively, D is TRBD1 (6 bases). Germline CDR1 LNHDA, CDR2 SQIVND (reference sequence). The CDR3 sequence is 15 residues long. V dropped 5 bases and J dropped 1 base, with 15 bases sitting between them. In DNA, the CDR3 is TGTGCCAGTAGTCCCGGACAGTCAATTTCCTACGAGCAGTACTTC. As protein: CASSPGQSISYEQYF. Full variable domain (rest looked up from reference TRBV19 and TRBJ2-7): DGGITQSPKYLFRKEGQNVTLSCEQNLNHDAMYWYRQDPGQGLRLIYYSQIVNDFQKGDIAEGYSVSREKKESFPLTVTSAQKNPTAFYLCASSPGQSISYEQYFGPGTRLTVT.

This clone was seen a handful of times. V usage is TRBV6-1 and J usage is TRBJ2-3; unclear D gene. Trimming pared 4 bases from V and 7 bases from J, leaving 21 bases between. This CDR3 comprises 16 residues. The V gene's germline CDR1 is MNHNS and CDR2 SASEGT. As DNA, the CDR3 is TGTGCCAGCAGTGCGCGTACACGGAGTCCTGAGAATACGCAGTATTTT. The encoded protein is CASSARTRSPENTQYF.

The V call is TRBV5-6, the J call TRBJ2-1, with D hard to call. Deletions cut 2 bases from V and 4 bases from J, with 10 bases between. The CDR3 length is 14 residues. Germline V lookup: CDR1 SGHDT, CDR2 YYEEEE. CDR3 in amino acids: CASSLSWRYNEQFF. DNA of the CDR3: TGTGCCAGCAGCTTATCTTGGCGGTACAATGAGCAGTTCTTC.

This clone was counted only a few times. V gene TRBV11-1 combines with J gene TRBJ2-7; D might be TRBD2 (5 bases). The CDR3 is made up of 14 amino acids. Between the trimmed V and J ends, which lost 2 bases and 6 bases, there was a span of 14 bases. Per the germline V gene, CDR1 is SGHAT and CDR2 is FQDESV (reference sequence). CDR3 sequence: CASSLWEYPAEQYF. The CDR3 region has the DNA TGTGCCAGCAGCTTATGGGAGTACCCGGCCGAGCAGTACTTC. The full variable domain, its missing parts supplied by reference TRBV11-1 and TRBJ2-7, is EAEVAQSPRYKITEKSQAVAFWCDPISGHATLYWYRQILGQGPELLVQFQDESVVDDSQLPKDRFSAERLKGVDSTLKIQPAELGDSAMYLCASSLWEYPAEQYFGPGTRLTVT.

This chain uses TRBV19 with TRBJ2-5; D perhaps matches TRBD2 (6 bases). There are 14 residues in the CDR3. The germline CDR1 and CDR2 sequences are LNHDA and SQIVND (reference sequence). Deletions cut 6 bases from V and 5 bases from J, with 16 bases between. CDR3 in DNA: TGTGCCAGTAGCCTATCCCCGGGGGAGGAGACCCAGTACTTC. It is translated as CASSLSPGEETQYF.

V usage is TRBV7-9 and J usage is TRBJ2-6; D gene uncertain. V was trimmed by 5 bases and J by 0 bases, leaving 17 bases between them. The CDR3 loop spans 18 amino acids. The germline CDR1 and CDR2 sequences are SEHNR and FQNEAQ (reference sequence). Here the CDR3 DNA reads TGTGCCAGCAGCCAGTCCACAGTAGGAAACTCTGGGGCCAACGTCCTGACTTTC. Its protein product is CASSQSTVGNSGANVLTF.

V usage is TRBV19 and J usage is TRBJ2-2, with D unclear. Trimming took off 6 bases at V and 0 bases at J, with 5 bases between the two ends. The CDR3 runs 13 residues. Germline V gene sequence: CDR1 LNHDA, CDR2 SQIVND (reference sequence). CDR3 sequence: CASSPTNTGELFF. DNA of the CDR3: TGTGCCAGTAGCCCCACGAACACCGGGGAGCTGTTTTTT.

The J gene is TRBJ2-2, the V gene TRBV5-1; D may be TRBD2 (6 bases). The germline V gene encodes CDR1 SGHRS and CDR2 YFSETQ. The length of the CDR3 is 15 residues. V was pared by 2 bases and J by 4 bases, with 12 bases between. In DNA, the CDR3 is TGCGCCAGCAGCTTTGAACTAGCCGGCACCGGGGAGCTGTTTTTT. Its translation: CASSFELAGTGELFF.

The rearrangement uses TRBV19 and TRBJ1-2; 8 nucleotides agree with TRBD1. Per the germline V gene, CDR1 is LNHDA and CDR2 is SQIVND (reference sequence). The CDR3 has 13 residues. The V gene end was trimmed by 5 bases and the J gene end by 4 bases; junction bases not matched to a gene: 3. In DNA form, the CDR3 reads TGTGCCAGTAGTGCGACAGGGGTCTATGGCTACACCTTC. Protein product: CASSATGVYGYTF. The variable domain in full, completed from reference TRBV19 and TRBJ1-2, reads DGGITQSPKYLFRKEGQNVTLSCEQNLNHDAMYWYRQDPGQGLRLIYYSQIVNDFQKGDIAEGYSVSREKKESFPLTVTSAQKNPTAFYLCASSATGVYGYTFGSGTRLTVV.

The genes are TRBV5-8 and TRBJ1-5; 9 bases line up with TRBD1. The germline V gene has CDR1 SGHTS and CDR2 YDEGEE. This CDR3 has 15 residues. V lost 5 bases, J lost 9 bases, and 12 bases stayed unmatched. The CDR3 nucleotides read TGTGCCAGCAGTCTTCAACAGGGGGCAAAAGGGCCCCAGCATTTT. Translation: CASSLQQGAKGPQHF.

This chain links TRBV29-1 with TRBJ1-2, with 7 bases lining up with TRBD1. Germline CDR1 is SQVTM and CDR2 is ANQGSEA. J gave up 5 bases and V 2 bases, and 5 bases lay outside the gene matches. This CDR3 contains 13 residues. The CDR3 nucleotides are TGCAGCGTTGAACAGACAGGGAGGTATGGCTACACCTTC. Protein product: CSVEQTGRYGYTF.

CDR3 DNA sequence: TGTGCCAGCAGCGGACAGGGAAACACCGGGGAGCTGTTTTTT. Encoded protein: CASSGQGNTGELFF. The rearrangement links TRBV6-6 to TRBJ2-2; 8 positions agree with TRBD1. CDR3 length: 14 amino acids. Germline-derived CDR1 and CDR2 are MNHNY and SVGAGI (reference sequence). The V and J ends lost 6 bases and 2 bases, in that order; junction bases with no gene match: 2.

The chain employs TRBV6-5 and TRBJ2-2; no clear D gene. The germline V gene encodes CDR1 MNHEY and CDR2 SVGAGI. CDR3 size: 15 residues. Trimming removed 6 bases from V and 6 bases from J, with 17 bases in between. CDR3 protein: CASSPPPRSAGELFF. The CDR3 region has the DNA TGTGCCAGCAGCCCCCCCCCGAGGAGCGCCGGGGAGCTGTTTTTT.